This T cell receptor beta chain is from a study of blood T cell repertoires in COVID-19. Background on the study: The cDNA or gDNA used as material had been derived from T cells, B-cell-depleted T cells, or PBMCs.

Sequencing was performed with immunoSEQ multiplex PCR; in TCRdb, only in-frame clones are kept and a portion is missing. The table records about 370,000 clones, roughly 90% of them present only once. The germline V gene encodes CDR1 LNHDA and CDR2 SQIVND (reference sequence). The CDR3 length is 15 residues. V was clipped by 5 bases and J by 6 bases; unmatched bases: 7. What the recovered Cohort 3 donors had was two negative PCRs, clearance, or symptom resolution. The TCR sequence derives from a woman in her twenties or thirties who had recovered from COVID-19. The chain joins TRBV19 to TRBJ2-4, with 10 bases that match TRBD2. The material sequenced was PBMCs or T cells enriched from blood (not recorded which). The CDR3, as DNA: TGTGCCAGTAGTCCTTCTAGCGGGAGTCCAAACATTCAGTACTTC. This translates into CASSPSSGSPNIQYF.